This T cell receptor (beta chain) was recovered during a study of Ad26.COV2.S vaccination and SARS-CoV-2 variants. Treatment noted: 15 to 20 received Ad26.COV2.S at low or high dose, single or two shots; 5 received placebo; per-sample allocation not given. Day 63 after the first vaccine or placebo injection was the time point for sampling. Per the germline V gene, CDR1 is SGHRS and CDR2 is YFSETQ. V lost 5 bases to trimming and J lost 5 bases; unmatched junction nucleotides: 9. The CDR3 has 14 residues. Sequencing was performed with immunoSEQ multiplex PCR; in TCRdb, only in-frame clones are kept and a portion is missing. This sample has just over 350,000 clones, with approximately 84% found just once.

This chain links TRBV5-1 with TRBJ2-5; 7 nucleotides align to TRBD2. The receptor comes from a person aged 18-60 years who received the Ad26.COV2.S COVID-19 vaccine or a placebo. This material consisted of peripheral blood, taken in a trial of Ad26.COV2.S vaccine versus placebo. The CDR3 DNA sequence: TGCGCCAGCAGTTTAACTAGCGACGGGGAGACCCAGTACTTC. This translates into CASSLTSDGETQYF.